This T cell receptor (beta chain) was sequenced during a study of Ad26.COV2.S vaccination and SARS-CoV-2 variants. The study's findings and limits: Analyses of TCR breadth and depth may have underestimated total T cell responses.

The V gene end was trimmed by 2 bases and the J gene end by 5 bases; junction bases not matched to a gene: 5. Germline CDR1 MDHEN, CDR2 SYDVKM. The CDR3 spans 15 residues. This clone was counted once. The antigen is unknown. Regarding treatment: 15 to 20 received Ad26.COV2.S at low or high dose, single or two shots; 5 received placebo; per-sample allocation not given. Sampling took place 63 days after the first vaccine or placebo injection. This table comes from immunoSEQ multiplex PCR, and its TCRdb copy is limited to in-frame clones, with some not included. The table records some 450,000 clones, less than 95% of them present only once.

This specimen consisted of peripheral blood, obtained in a trial of Ad26.COV2.S vaccine versus placebo. The gene calls are TRBV28 and TRBJ2-5; 10 nucleotides agree with TRBD2. This TCR was recovered from a person between 18 and 60 years old who received the Ad26.COV2.S COVID-19 vaccine or a placebo. CDR3: CASSLTSGAGETQYF. As DNA, the CDR3 is TGTGCCAGCAGTTTAACTAGCGGGGCTGGGGAGACCCAGTACTTC.